A single T cell receptor beta chain is shown here with its context. No antigen is known for it. This record comes from a study of cytomegalovirus exposure and HLA in healthy donors. Study-wide findings and caveats: Presence/absence analysis assumed near-uniform sequencing depth across donors.

The CDR3 is 14 amino acids. Germline lookup yields CDR1 MNHEY and CDR2 SVGAGI. Unmatched junction bases numbered 7, after V lost 6 bases and J lost 5 bases. Use of 60 Vbeta and 13 Jbeta primers characterized the PCR. Some clones are missing from TCRdb's copy, which holds only in-frame ones; the method was immunoSEQ multiplex PCR. The sample has 100,000 to 150,000 clones; over 80% are singletons. Sequenced input: PBMCs. The rearrangement joins TRBV6-5 to TRBJ1-1, with TRBD1 identical over 9 bases. The receptor comes from a man aged 50 to 59 in good health and CMV-seronegative. The DNA for the CDR3 is TGTGCCAGCAGAAGGGACAGGGTCGTTACTGAAGCTTTCTTT. It yields the protein CASRRDRVVTEAFF.